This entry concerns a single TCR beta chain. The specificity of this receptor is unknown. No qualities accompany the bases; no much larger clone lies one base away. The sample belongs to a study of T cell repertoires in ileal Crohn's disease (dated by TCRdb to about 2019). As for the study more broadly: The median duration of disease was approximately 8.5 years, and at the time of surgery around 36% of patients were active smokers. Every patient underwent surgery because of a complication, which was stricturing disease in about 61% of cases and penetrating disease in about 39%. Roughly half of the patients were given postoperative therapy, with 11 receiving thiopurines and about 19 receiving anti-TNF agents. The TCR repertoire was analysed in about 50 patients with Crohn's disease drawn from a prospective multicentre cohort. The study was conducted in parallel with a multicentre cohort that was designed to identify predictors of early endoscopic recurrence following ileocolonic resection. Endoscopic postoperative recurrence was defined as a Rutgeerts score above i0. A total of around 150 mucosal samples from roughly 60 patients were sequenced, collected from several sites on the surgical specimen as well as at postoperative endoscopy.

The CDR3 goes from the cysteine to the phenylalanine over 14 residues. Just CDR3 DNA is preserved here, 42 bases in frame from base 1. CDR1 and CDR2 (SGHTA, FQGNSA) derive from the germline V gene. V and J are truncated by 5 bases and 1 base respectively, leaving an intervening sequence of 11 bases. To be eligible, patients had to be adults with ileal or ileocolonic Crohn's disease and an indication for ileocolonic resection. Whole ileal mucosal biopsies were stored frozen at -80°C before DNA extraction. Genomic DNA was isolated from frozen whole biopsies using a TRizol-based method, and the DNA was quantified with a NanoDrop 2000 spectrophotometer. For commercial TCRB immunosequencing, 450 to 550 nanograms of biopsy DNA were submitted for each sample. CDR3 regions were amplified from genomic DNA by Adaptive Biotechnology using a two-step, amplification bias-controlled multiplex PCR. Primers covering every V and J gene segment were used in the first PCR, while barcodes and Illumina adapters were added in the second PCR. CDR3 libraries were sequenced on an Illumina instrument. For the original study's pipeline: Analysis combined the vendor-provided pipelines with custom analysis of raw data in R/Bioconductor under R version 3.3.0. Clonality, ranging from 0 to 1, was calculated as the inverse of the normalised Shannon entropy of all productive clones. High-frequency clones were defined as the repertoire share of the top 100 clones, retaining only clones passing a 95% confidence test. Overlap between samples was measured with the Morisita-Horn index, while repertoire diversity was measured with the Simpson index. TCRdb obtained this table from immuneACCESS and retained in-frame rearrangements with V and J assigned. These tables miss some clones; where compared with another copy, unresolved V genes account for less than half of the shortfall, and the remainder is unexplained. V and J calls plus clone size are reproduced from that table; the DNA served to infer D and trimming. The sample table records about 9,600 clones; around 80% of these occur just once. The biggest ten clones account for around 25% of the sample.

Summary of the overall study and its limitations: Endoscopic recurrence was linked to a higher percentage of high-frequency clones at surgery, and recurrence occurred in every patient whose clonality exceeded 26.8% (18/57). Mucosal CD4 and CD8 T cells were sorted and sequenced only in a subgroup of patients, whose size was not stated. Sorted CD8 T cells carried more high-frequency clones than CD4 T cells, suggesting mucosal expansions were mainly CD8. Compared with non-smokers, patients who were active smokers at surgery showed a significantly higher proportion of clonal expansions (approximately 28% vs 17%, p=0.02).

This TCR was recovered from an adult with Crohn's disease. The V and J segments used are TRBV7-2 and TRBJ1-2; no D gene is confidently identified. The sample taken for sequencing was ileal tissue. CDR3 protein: CASSPGGSNYGYTF. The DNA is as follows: TGTGCCAGCAGCCCAGGTGGGAGTAACTATGGCTACACCTTC.